The present T cell receptor (beta chain) was sequenced within a study of CD8 T cells in Susac syndrome. Overall study context: When their blood was taken, patients with Susac syndrome were therapy-naive, taking corticosteroids, or taking intravenous immunoglobulin alone. Study conclusions and caveats: The TCR sequencing and HLA analysis in the study involved a relatively small number of individuals, as the study acknowledged.

V lost 4 bases and J lost 10, with 11 bases in between. Germline CDR1 and CDR2: GTSNPN and SVGIG (reference sequence). The CDR3 spans 11 residues. RNA in amounts of about 0.5 to 1 ug was reverse transcribed with random hexamers. TCRdb called the immunoSEQ multiplex PCR reads again in MiXCR, with one record for every CDR3 protein. Of 100,000 to 150,000 distinct CDR3 sequences listed, about 93% are singletons. As for this clonotype: Its specificity is unknown.

V is TRBV30 and J is TRBJ2-1; D gene ambiguous. The sequence came from a human donor with Susac syndrome. The sequenced sample consisted of CD8+ T cells from PBMCs. In nucleotides, the CDR3 is TGTGCCTGGACTTTGGGTAAGGAGCAGTTCTTC. The encoded protein is CAWTLGKEQFF.